Following are 25 T cell receptor beta chains from one sample sequenced in a study of lung T cells in sarcoidosis with Löfgren's syndrome. Each CDR3 protein gets one entry after TCRdb re-called the reads with MiXCR. Of several thousand distinct CDR3 sequences in the sample, around 20% were seen once. Input material: CD4+ T cells from bronchoalveolar lavage fluid. The receptor set was obtained from a human donor with sarcoidosis (Löfgren's syndrome or another form), or a control subject (not recorded which).

This clonotype occurred many times. The chain is built from TRBV7-2 and TRBJ1-2, with TRBD1 matching over 8 bases. The length of the CDR3 is 13 residues. Germline V gene data show CDR1 as SGHTA and CDR2 as FQGNSA. Germline trimming cut 2 bases from V and 10 bases from J; bases unmatched to any gene: 6. The CDR3 loop reads CASSLNGQGDYTF. The CDR3 nucleotides read TGTGCCAGCAGCTTAAACGGACAGGGCGACTACACCTTC.

The V and J genes are TRBV24-1 and TRBJ1-1; D perhaps matches TRBD1 (5 bases). In germline, CDR1 is KGHDR, CDR2 SFDVKD. The V end lost 4 bases, the J end lost 6 bases, and 11 bases lay between the germline ends. This CDR3 spans 13 amino acids. CDR3 in amino acids: CATSDTGVPEAFF. CDR3 nucleotide sequence: TGTGCCACCAGTGACACGGGGGTTCCTGAAGCTTTCTTT.

A note on this clonotype: A much larger clone differs from this one at a single base, so this may be a read error. The V call is TRBV12-3 or TRBV12-4, the J call TRBJ1-3, with 7 bases identical to TRBD1. V gave up 6 bases and J gave up 0 bases; unmatched junction bases: 8. The CDR3 consists of 16 residues. CDR3 region: CASSRAGGYSGNTIYF. In DNA form, the CDR3 reads TGTGCCAGCAGCAGGGCAGGGGGGTACTCTGGAAACACCATATATTTT.

This clonotype occurred many times. This rearrangement joins TRBV12-3 or TRBV12-4 to TRBJ1-3; D remains unclear. V dropped 3 bases and J dropped 1 base, with 4 bases sitting between them. The CDR3 covers 13 residues. The DNA of the CDR3 is TGTGCCAGCAGTTTGAGGTCTGGAAACACCATATATTTT. It yields the protein CASSLRSGNTIYF.

This clonotype was seen many times. The chain couples TRBV2 to TRBJ1-1; no clear D. CDR1 SNHLY and CDR2 FYNNEI come from the germline V gene. V gave up 3 bases and J gave up 1 base, with 6 bases separating them. The CDR3 is made up of 13 amino acids. CDR3: CASSEVENTEAFF. The CDR3 DNA is TGTGCCAGCAGTGAGGTAGAGAACACTGAAGCTTTCTTT.

The chain recombines TRBV7-8 with TRBJ1-6; unclear D gene. The CDR3 is made up of 13 amino acids. The germline gives CDR1 SGHVS, CDR2 FQNEAQ. Trimming left V 1 base short and J 9 bases short, with 7 bases between. CDR3 sequence (DNA): TGTGCCAGCAGCTTAGATTGGCGTTCACCCCTCCACTTT. Protein product: CASSLDWRSPLHF.

The genes are TRBV4-1 and TRBJ2-2; no definite D call. The V end was cut by 1 base, the J end by 5 bases, with 14 bases between. Germline lookup yields CDR1 MGHRA and CDR2 YSYEKL. This CDR3 region has 16 residues. The CDR3 protein is CASSQGIPQRTGELFF. The CDR3 DNA sequence: TGCGCCAGCAGCCAAGGGATACCCCAGAGAACCGGGGAGCTGTTTTTT.

This clonotype was seen repeatedly, ten times or more. The rearrangement links TRBV5-5 to TRBJ2-6; D is ambiguous. V lost 0 bases and J 0 bases, leaving 7 bases between the germline ends. The germline V gene encodes CDR1 SGHKS and CDR2 YYEKEE (reference sequence). The CDR3 length is 16 residues. The CDR3 protein is CASSLAPGSGANVLTF. The DNA for the CDR3 is TGTGCCAGCAGCTTGGCCCCAGGCTCTGGGGCCAACGTCCTGACTTTC.

To note about this clonotype: This may be a read error: a much more frequent sequence differs by one nucleotide. The chain carries TRBV7-2 and TRBJ1-6; D uncertain. The CDR3 loop spans 13 amino acids. Germline V CDR1 and CDR2: SGHTA, FQGNSA. DNA of the CDR3: TGTGCCAGCAGCTTAGTTGTTGATTCACCCATCCACTTT. It specifies CASSLVVDSPIHF.

In its sample, this clonotype is medium-sized (0.01 to 0.1%). V and J are TRBV6-1 and TRBJ2-5, with TRBD1 matching 9 bases. Per germline, CDR1 MNHNS and CDR2 SASEGT. The CDR3 loop spans 14 amino acids. The V gene end was trimmed by 6 bases and the J gene end by 2 bases; junction bases not matched to a gene: 4. For the CDR3, the DNA is TGTGCCAGCAGCTTCGGGACAGGGCAAGAGACCCAGTACTTC. Residues: CASSFGTGQETQYF.

This clonotype has ten or more counts. The chain is built from TRBV20-1 and TRBJ2-7; 7 bases match TRBD1. This CDR3 contains 14 residues. V shed 3 bases, J shed 0 bases, and the junction held 5 bases outside the gene matches. Germline loops: CDR1 DFQATT, CDR2 SNEGSKA (reference sequence). The CDR3: CSARTGFNSYEQYF. CDR3 DNA sequence: TGCAGTGCTAGGACAGGGTTTAACTCCTACGAGCAGTACTTC.

This clonotype was seen at least ten times. The V and J genes are TRBV2 and TRBJ1-6, with 10 bases that match TRBD1. CDR3 length: 15 amino acids. The germline gives CDR1 SNHLY, CDR2 FYNNEI. With 4 bases clipped from V and 10 bases from J, the junction kept 7 bases outside the gene matches. CDR3 protein: CASSARDRGNSPLHF. The CDR3 DNA follows: TGTGCCAGCAGTGCTAGGGACAGGGGAAACTCACCCCTCCACTTT.

This chain uses TRBV5-1 with TRBJ2-7; 7 bases agree with TRBD1. V shed 0 bases and J 3 bases; nucleotides not matched to a gene: 12. Germline values: CDR1 SGHRS, CDR2 YFSETQ. CDR3 size: 17 residues. CDR3 sequence (DNA): TGCGCCAGCAGCTTGGTTCCACAAGACAGGGCAGGCTACGAGCAGTACTTC. Translating it yields CASSLVPQDRAGYEQYF.

This clonotype was observed at least ten times. The chain carries TRBV15 and TRBJ1-6; 7 bases fit TRBD1. This CDR3 is built from 12 residues. J gave up 14 bases and V 0 bases, and 1 base lay outside the gene matches. Per germline, CDR1 LNHNV and CDR2 YYDKDF (reference sequence). The chain's CDR3 is CATSRDRGSLHF. CDR3 nucleotide sequence: TGTGCCACCAGCAGAGACAGGGGGTCCCTCCACTTT.

Many counts were recorded for this clonotype. V gene TRBV5-6 combines with J gene TRBJ2-2; maybe TRBD1 (6 bases). Germline V gene lookup returns CDR1 SGHDT and CDR2 YYEEEE. The CDR3 spans 16 residues. Trimming pared 1 base from V and 2 bases from J, leaving 12 bases between. The CDR3 DNA sequence: TGTGCCAGCAGCTTGTATCGGACAGATAACACCGGGGAGCTGTTTTTT. It specifies CASSLYRTDNTGELFF.

With respect to this clonotype: A much larger clone lies one base from this, so it may be a read error. This chain uses TRBV18 with TRBJ2-3, with 8 bases that match TRBD2. Germline CDR1 is KGHSH and CDR2 is LQKENI. There are 15 residues in the CDR3. CDR3: CASSPGLGSKDTQYF. In DNA, the CDR3 is TGTGCCAGCTCGCCGGGACTAGGGAGCAAAGATACGCAGTATTTT.

This clonotype was picked up a small number of times. The chain uses TRBV5-4 and TRBJ1-2, with 7 bases fitting TRBD1. The CDR3 has 15 residues. Trimming at V came to 4 bases and at J to 8 bases, leaving 14 bases not matched to a gene. Germline V gene sequence: CDR1 SGHNT, CDR2 YYREEE (reference sequence). DNA of the CDR3: TGTGCCAGCAGCGCGCTCCTGACAGGGACTGGCGGCTACACCTTC. It translates to CASSALLTGTGGYTF.

This clonotype is medium-sized. The rearrangement uses TRBV5-1 and TRBJ1-1; D might be TRBD1 (5 bases). With 4 bases removed from V and 4 bases from J, the gap between germline ends came to 14 bases. The CDR3 spans 14 residues. Germline CDR1 is SGHRS and CDR2 is YFSETQ. CDR3 loop: CASSPSGGGTEAFF. The CDR3 DNA is TGCGCCAGCAGCCCGTCGGGGGGGGGCACTGAAGCTTTCTTT.

This clonotype appeared many times. The rearrangement uses TRBV28 and TRBJ1-2, with TRBD1 as a possible D gene (6 bases). The germline V gene has CDR1 MDHEN and CDR2 SYDVKM. The CDR3 contains 11 residues. Deletions cut 5 bases from V and 8 bases from J, with 9 bases between. The CDR3 protein is CASSTGLGYTF. CDR3 DNA: TGTGCCAGCAGTACAGGGTTGGGCTACACCTTC.

This clonotype was observed many times. The V gene is TRBV27, the J gene TRBJ2-2; 7 bases fit TRBD1. CDR1 and CDR2 from the germline V gene are MNHEY and SMNVEV (reference sequence). The CDR3 sequence is 18 residues long. V was clipped by 7 bases and J by 2 bases; unmatched bases: 16. The CDR3 DNA sequence: TGTGCCAGCAAAGGGTCCCCCAACAGGGGAATTAACACCGGGGAGCTGTTTTTT. Its translation is CASKGSPNRGINTGELFF.

The chain uses TRBV6-2 or TRBV6-3 and TRBJ2-7; D is perhaps TRBD2 (6 bases). In germline, CDR1 is MNHEY, CDR2 SVGEGT. Between the trimmed V and J ends, which lost 4 bases and 2 bases, there was a span of 15 bases. The CDR3 has 15 residues. The CDR3 loop reads CASSSAGRNPYEQYF. CDR3 sequence (DNA): TGTGCCAGCAGTTCGGCGGGACGCAACCCCTACGAGCAGTACTTC.

This clonotype was recorded at least ten times. V and J are TRBV10-1 and TRBJ1-1; D is ambiguous. Germline V gives CDR1 WNHNN, CDR2 SYGVQD (reference sequence). The V gene lost 8 bases and the J gene lost 5 bases, with 18 bases spanning the gap. The CDR3 has 14 amino acids. CDR3 protein: CASPRVTRGTEAFF. The CDR3 bases are TGCGCCAGCCCCCGAGTCACGCGAGGGACTGAAGCTTTCTTT.

This clonotype has more than one count but fewer than ten. A much larger clone is a single base away; this may be a read error. The chain is built from TRBV4-2 and TRBJ1-6; no clear D gene. CDR3 size: 15 residues. Germline CDR1 LGHNA, CDR2 YNFKEQ. As DNA, the CDR3 is TGTGCCAGCAGCCAAGAGCAGAATAATAATTCACCCCTCCGCTTT. It specifies CASSQEQNNNSPLRF.

Here the CDR3 reads CASGAGDRGVAETQYF. DNA of the CDR3: TGTGCTAGTGGTGCCGGGGACAGGGGAGTTGCAGAGACCCAGTACTTC. The chain recombines TRBV12-5 with TRBJ2-5, with TRBD1 matching over 10 bases. The CDR3 has 16 amino acids. Germline V gene sequence: CDR1 LGHNT, CDR2 FRNRAP. V was clipped by 5 bases and J by 4 bases; unmatched bases: 10.

On this clonotype: An end of the junction differs from the germline gene, which may be a read error. This chain joins TRBV20-1 and TRBJ2-5; a weak D match, TRBD1 (6 bases). The CDR3 loop spans 16 amino acids. The germline V gene has CDR1 DFQATT and CDR2 SNEGSKA (reference sequence). CDR3 nucleotide sequence: TGCAGTACCGGGCCCTTTTCCGGGACACTTCAAGAGACCCAATACTTC. This translates into CSTGPFSGTLQETQYF.